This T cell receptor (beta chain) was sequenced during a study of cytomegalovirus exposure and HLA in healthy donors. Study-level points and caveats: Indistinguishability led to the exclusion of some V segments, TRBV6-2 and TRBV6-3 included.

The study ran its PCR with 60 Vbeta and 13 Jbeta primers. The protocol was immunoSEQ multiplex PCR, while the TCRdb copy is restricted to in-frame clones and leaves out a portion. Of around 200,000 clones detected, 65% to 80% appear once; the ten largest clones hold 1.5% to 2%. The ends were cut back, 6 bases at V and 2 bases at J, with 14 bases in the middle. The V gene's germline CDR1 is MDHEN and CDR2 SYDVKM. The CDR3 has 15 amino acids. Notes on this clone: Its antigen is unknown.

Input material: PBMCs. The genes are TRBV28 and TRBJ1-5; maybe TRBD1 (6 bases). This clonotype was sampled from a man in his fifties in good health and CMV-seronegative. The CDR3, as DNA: TGTGCCAGCAGCAGGGACATGGGCGGCAATCAGCCCCAGCATTTT. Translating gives CASSRDMGGNQPQHF.